These 20 T cell receptor beta chains came from one sample sequenced in a study of T-cell memory formation after mild COVID-19 listed by TCRdb under 2021. The library relied on 5' RACE. TCRdb names Illumina NovaSeq 6000 as the instrument used. TCRdb reran the public reads through fastp at Q25 and MiXCR, keeping productive beta chains. Entries that share a CDR3 protein sequence are merged under the most common genes and DNA. The sample contains 300,000 to 350,000 distinct CDR3 sequences, around 15% of them found a single time. The ten most abundant clones make up 20% to 25% of the sample. Sequenced: PBMCs or a T cell subset sorted from them (not recorded which). These receptors originate from a man aged 18 to 29 who had mild COVID-19 (a few samples of this study predate the infection). The sample titles of this study are shuffled in the database, so cell type and time point are left out; the donor was told from shared clones.

This clonotype occurred a few times. The V call is TRBV5-1, the J call TRBJ2-3; 8 bases are shared with TRBD1. CDR3 size: 15 residues. The ends lost 3 bases at V and 2 bases at J; junction bases unmatched: 5. Germline values: CDR1 SGHRS, CDR2 YFSETQ. CDR3 sequence reads: CASSWTGWPTDTQYF. Here the CDR3 DNA reads TGCGCCAGCAGCTGGACAGGGTGGCCCACAGATACGCAGTATTTT.

There are many counts of this clonotype. The rearrangement links TRBV12-3 or TRBV12-4 to TRBJ2-5; D is perhaps TRBD2 (7 bases). Trimming stripped 7 bases from V and 1 base from J, with 13 bases between. The CDR3 is 14 residues long. Here the CDR3 reads CASTFGGPQETQYF. CDR3 DNA sequence: TGTGCCAGCACTTTCGGGGGGCCCCAAGAGACCCAGTACTTC.

The rearrangement joins TRBV14 to TRBJ1-5, with D unresolved. Germline V gene sequence: CDR1 SGHDN, CDR2 FVKESK. This CDR3 is built from 11 residues. V was pared by 10 bases and J by 5 bases, with 9 bases between. As DNA, the CDR3 is TGTGCCACCACCTCTGATCAGCCCCAGCATTTT. Its protein is CATTSDQPQHF.

CDR3 DNA sequence: TGCGCCAGCAGCCAAGAGGGTGGAACAGTGAGGTGGGTCTATGAGCAGTTCTTC. This sequence encodes CASSQEGGTVRWVYEQFF. The chain couples TRBV4-3 to TRBJ2-1; D unresolved. V was trimmed by 0 bases and J by 8 bases, leaving 23 bases between them. This CDR3 comprises 18 residues. CDR1 is LGHNA, CDR2 YSLEER, per germline.

The rearrangement uses TRBV5-1 and TRBJ1-1; D unclear. CDR1 is SGHRS and CDR2 is YFSETQ in the germline V gene. The CDR3 contains 11 residues. The V end lost 6 bases, the J end lost 4 bases, and 7 bases lay between the germline ends. The CDR3, as DNA: TGCGCCAGCATCAAGGGCACTGAAGCTTTCTTT. It yields the protein CASIKGTEAFF. The full variable domain, its missing parts supplied by reference TRBV5-1 and TRBJ1-1, is KAGVTQTPRYLIKTRGQQVTLSCSPISGHRSVSWYQQTPGQGLQFLFEYFSETQRNKGNFPGRFSGRQFSNSRSEMNVSTLELGDSALYLCASIKGTEAFFGQGTRLTVV.

This clonotype was seen more than once but under ten times. It is likely a read error, because the conserved phenylalanine at the end of the CDR3 is missing. It is unclear where the CDR3 begins or ends on the DNA, so no DNA is shown, and the CDR3 is as TCRdb lists it. The chain employs TRBV3-1 and TRBJ1-6; the table's TRBD1 call for D was not verified on the DNA. The CDR3 is 14 amino acids long, termini counted. The germline gives CDR1 LGHDT, CDR2 YNNKEL (reference sequence). CDR3: CASSQGDRDFLSPL.

The CDR3 spells CASSDPGLGNNEQFF. The CDR3 DNA sequence: TGCGCCAGCAGTGACCCGGGACTAGGCAACAATGAGCAGTTCTTC. The chain links TRBV10-1 to TRBJ2-1; 8 bases fit TRBD2. V was clipped by 3 bases and J by 5 bases; unmatched bases: 6. Germline-derived CDR1 and CDR2 are WNHNN and SYGVQD (reference sequence). The CDR3 sequence is 15 residues long.

This clonotype was seen only a few times. This chain connects TRBV9 to TRBJ2-3; D is undetermined. The V end was cut by 0 bases, the J end by 4 bases, with 15 bases between. Germline-derived CDR1 and CDR2 are SGDLS and YYNGEE. This CDR3 is built from 16 residues. The CDR3 DNA reads as TGTGCCAGCAGCGTAGGAGGTGGTCCAAGCTCAGATACGCAGTATTTT. Its translation is CASSVGGGPSSDTQYF. Together with reference TRBV9 and TRBJ2-3, the CDR3 gives the full variable domain: DSGVTQTPKHLITATGQRVTLRCSPRSGDLSVYWYQQSLDQGLQFLIQYYNGEERAKGNILERFSAQQFPDLHSELNLSSLELGDSALYFCASSVGGGPSSDTQYFGPGTRLTVL.

This clonotype was seen at least ten times. The genes are TRBV7-2 and TRBJ2-5; D uncertain. CDR1 and CDR2 from the germline V gene are SGHTA and FQGNSA. Trimming shortened V by 8 bases and J by 5 bases, and 18 bases separated the two germline ends. The length of the CDR3 is 14 residues. The DNA of the CDR3 is TGTGCCAGCTCCCCGGCTCGGTCTTCCGAGACCCAGTACTTC. Amino acid sequence: CASSPARSSETQYF.

This clonotype has more than one count but fewer than ten. This sequence joins TRBV7-6 and TRBJ2-3; possibly TRBD1 for D (6 bases). Per the germline V gene, CDR1 is SGHVS and CDR2 is FNYEAQ. Between the trimmed V and J ends, which lost 7 bases and 5 bases, there was a span of 13 bases. This CDR3 has 13 amino acids. CDR3 sequence reads: CASTQGGEDTQYF. In DNA form, the CDR3 reads TGTGCCAGCACCCAAGGGGGTGAAGATACGCAGTATTTT.

This clonotype came up a few times. This chain uses TRBV6-6 with TRBJ2-3; possibly TRBD2 for D (6 bases). The CDR3 runs 16 residues. CDR1 and CDR2 (germline): MNHNY, SVGAGI (reference sequence). Trimming removed 10 bases from V and 2 bases from J, with 22 bases in between. CDR3 region: CAISLPGERATDTQYF. Here the CDR3 DNA reads TGTGCCATAAGCCTCCCGGGCGAGCGGGCCACAGATACGCAGTATTTT.

This clonotype occurred many times. The gene calls are TRBV7-9 and TRBJ1-5; weak D call: TRBD1 (6 bases). CDR3 size: 18 residues. Trimming left V 0 bases short and J 2 bases short, with 17 bases between. Germline V gene data show CDR1 as SEHNR and CDR2 as FQNEAQ (reference sequence). CDR3 sequence (DNA): TGTGCCAGCAGCTTAGCCCCGCCGGGCAGGGGAGGCAATCAGCCCCAGCATTTT. Its translation is CASSLAPPGRGGNQPQHF.

The chain couples TRBV14 to TRBJ1-2; no clear D. Per the germline V gene, CDR1 is SGHDN and CDR2 is FVKESK. The length of the CDR3 is 13 residues. V was pared by 4 bases and J by 0 bases, with 6 bases between. The CDR3 bases are TGTGCCAGCAGCCCGACACCTAACTATGGCTACACCTTC. Translated, it gives CASSPTPNYGYTF.

The chain employs TRBV10-2 and TRBJ1-1; no definite D call. V was clipped by 6 bases and J by 11 bases, with 16 bases between them. This CDR3 region has 12 residues. Per the germline V gene, CDR1 is WSHSY and CDR2 is SAAADI. CDR3 amino acids: CASRDLPVDAFF. The CDR3 nucleotides read TGCGCCAGCAGGGACCTACCTGTTGATGCTTTCTTT.

The chain recombines TRBV4-2 with TRBJ1-6, with 8 bases that match TRBD1. Germline lookup yields CDR1 LGHNA and CDR2 YNFKEQ. The CDR3 has 17 residues. V lost 0 bases to trimming and J lost 8 bases; unmatched junction nucleotides: 9. The CDR3 DNA reads as TGTGCCAGCAGCCAAGATGCGACAGGGGAACTCCATTCACCCCTCCACTTT. As protein: CASSQDATGELHSPLHF.

Note on this clonotype: A read error may account for a junction end that differs from germline. The genes are TRBV29-1 and TRBJ1-4; weak D call: TRBD1 (6 bases). Germline-derived CDR1 and CDR2 are SQVTM and ANQGSEA. This CDR3 comprises 15 residues. The CDR3 protein is CSVYPEQGLGEKLIF. As DNA, the CDR3 is TGCAGCGTTTACCCTGAACAGGGTTTAGGTGAAAAACTGATTTTT.

This chain joins TRBV12-3 or TRBV12-4 and TRBJ1-1, with TRBD1 matching over 7 bases. The CDR3 sequence is 14 residues long. V dropped 5 bases and J dropped 4; count of bases not matched to a gene: 7. CDR3 DNA: TGTGCCAGCAGTCAACAGGGGCTGAGCACTGAAGCTTTCTTT. Residues: CASSQQGLSTEAFF.

The V call is TRBV12-3 or TRBV12-4, the J call TRBJ2-2; 7 bases are shared with TRBD1. Germline trimming cut 5 bases from V and 2 bases from J; bases unmatched to any gene: 8. This CDR3 spans 16 amino acids. DNA of the CDR3: TGTGCCAGCAGTCAGGGGGATTTTCATAACACCGGGGAGCTGTTTTTT. It translates to CASSQGDFHNTGELFF.

A few counts support this clonotype. This chain links TRBV7-2 with TRBJ1-5, with 9 bases matching TRBD1. Germline CDR1 is SGHTA and CDR2 is FQGNSA. V was pared by 0 bases and J by 6 bases, with 6 bases of the junction left unmatched. This CDR3 region has 16 residues. The CDR3 region has the DNA TGTGCCAGCAGCTTAGCGCCCGGGACAGGGCTTCAGCCCCAGCATTTT. It codes for CASSLAPGTGLQPQHF.

This chain links TRBV4-3 with TRBJ1-3, with D perhaps TRBD1 (5 bases). The germline gives CDR1 LGHNA, CDR2 YSLEER. This CDR3 has 17 residues. Trimming removed 2 bases at V and 4 bases at J, with 18 bases between. In DNA form, the CDR3 reads TGCGCCAGCAGCCAACCGACTACCAGGGTGGAAGGAAACACCATATATTTT. It is translated as CASSQPTTRVEGNTIYF.